This T cell receptor beta chain emerged from a study of shared clonotypes between healthy human individuals (dated by TCRdb to the early 2020s). For context, the study as a whole: The cohort comprised two women and a few men aged 18 to 49 years. For each donor, CD4 naive and CD4 memory were each given three plates, CD8 naive was given two plates, and CD8 memory was given one plate. The study deeply sequenced blood TCR repertoires of roughly five healthy adults to estimate repertoire size and the extent of clonotype sharing between individuals. To increase sequencing depth and limit assay-specific biases, different laboratories used diverse techniques to prepare libraries and sequence TCR repertoires. Between about 0.94 and 10 billion PBMCs per donor were obtained by leukapheresis.

Clipping removes 6 bases from V and 3 bases from J, with 6 as the unmatched junction base count. The germline V gene specifies SQVTM as CDR1 and ANQGSEA as CDR2. Spanning cysteine to phenylalanine, the CDR3 consists of 13 amino acids. The only DNA kept is the CDR3, 39 bases in frame from the first base. In the case of this clone: What antigen it recognizes has not been identified. Base qualities are missing; no much larger clone stands one base away.

Summary of the overall study and its limitations: Rarefaction of sorted-subset datasets indicated incomplete sequencing despite the large sequencing depth. Sampling was restricted to blood, and TCR repertoires in tissues likely differ from the TCR repertoires found in blood. The small number of donors limited the genetic and exposure-history diversity represented. Sharing across several donors was observed for 5% to 6.5% of naive CD4, around 3.5% of naive CD8, over 2% of memory CD4, and less than 0.45% of memory CD8 clonotypes. Pairwise subsampling indicated that sequencing depth was expected to affect the degree of clonotype sharing among donors. Compared with non-shared clonotypes, clonotypes shared by all four sorted-subset donors had higher generation probabilities. Estimated clonotype richness was generally larger for naive than for memory subsets.

Using the deep immunoSEQ assay, TCR CDR3 regions were amplified from genomic DNA by multiplex PCR. Extracted genomic DNA from each cell subset was distributed evenly across all wells of several immunoSEQ 96-well plates, and each plate was treated as a replicate. Each replicate PCR for sorted subsets received roughly 200 ng genomic DNA, equal to roughly 30,000 T cell genomes. Purified libraries were measured with a Qubit 3.0 fluorometer, size-checked on a Bioanalyzer 2100, and measured again with the KAPA Library Quantification kit. Every immunoSEQ 96-well plate was sequenced on a separate single-read 150-cycle Illumina NextSeq 550 flow cell. The paper's processing steps were these. Because the immunoSEQ output held only junctional sequences and lacked quality scores, the filtering could not match the filtering applied to full-length reads. Sequences were annotated with PyIR, a Python wrapper for IgBLAST v1.9, using IMGT germline references to assign V/J genes and CDR3. Any read was removed if the V/J assignment was weak (E-value above 1e-6), the CDR3 was missing, or the read contained stop codons, out-of-frame junctions, or ambiguous translated residues. V3J clonotypes were defined as sequences sharing an identical inferred V gene, J gene, and CDR3 amino acid sequence. Percentage overlap between repertoires was calculated by dividing the number of shared unique clonotypes by the size of the smaller repertoire. RTK rarefaction, the Chao1 estimator, and Recon v2.1 estimates of unobserved clonotypes were used to assess repertoire richness. For all TCRbeta clonotypes obtained by the gDNA method from a few donors, generation probabilities were computed with OLGA. The table was pulled from immuneACCESS by TCRdb, which kept in-frame rearrangements only. Such tables lose some clones; where checked, under half of the loss comes from unresolved V genes, and the rest has no known cause. From that table come the V and J calls and clone size; the DNA was used to work out D and trimming. For this sample the table gives about 190,000 clones, of which 65% to 80% were detected only once. The ten largest clones capture about 9.4% of the sample.

The donors were healthy, HIV-negative adults with no recently reported acute infections or vaccinations. Every donor was a Caucasian adult living in Nashville, Tennessee, USA. CD4+ T cells were enriched through magnetic negative selection, after which naive cells were positively selected on CD45RA and the remaining negative fraction served as the memory subset. Blood was collected by leukapheresis, and PBMCs were isolated by Ficoll-Histopaque density gradient centrifugation and then cryopreserved in liquid nitrogen vapor phase. Analytical flow cytometry was used to check the purity and quantity of each magnetically sorted T cell population. Genomic DNA was isolated from each sorted fraction and quantified by UV absorbance on a Nanodrop 2000c.

Source material: memory CD4+ T cells sorted from blood. What the cell subset or site label conveys for this sample: CD45RA-negative fraction. This clonotype was obtained from a man aged 30 to 45 in good health. This chain is built from TRBV29-1 and TRBJ1-1; the junction holds 8 bases that match TRBD1. The nucleotide sequence reads TGCAGCGTCTTGACAGGGGAGTACACTGAAGCTTTCTTT. The encoded protein is CSVLTGEYTEAFF.